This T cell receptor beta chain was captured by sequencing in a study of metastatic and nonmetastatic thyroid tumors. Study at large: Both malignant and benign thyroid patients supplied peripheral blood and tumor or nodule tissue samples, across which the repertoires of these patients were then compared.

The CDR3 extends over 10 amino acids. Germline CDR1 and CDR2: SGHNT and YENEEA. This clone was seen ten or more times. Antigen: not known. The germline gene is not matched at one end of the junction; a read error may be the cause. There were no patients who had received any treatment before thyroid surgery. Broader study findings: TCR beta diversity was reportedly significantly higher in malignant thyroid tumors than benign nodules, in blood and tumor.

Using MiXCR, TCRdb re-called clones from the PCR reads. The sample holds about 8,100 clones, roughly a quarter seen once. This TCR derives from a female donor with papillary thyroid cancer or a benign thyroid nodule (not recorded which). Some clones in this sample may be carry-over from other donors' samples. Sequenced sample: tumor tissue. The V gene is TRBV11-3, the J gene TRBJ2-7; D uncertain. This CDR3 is CASSLNEQSF. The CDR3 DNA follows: TGTGCCAGCAGCTTAAACGAGCAGTCCTTC.